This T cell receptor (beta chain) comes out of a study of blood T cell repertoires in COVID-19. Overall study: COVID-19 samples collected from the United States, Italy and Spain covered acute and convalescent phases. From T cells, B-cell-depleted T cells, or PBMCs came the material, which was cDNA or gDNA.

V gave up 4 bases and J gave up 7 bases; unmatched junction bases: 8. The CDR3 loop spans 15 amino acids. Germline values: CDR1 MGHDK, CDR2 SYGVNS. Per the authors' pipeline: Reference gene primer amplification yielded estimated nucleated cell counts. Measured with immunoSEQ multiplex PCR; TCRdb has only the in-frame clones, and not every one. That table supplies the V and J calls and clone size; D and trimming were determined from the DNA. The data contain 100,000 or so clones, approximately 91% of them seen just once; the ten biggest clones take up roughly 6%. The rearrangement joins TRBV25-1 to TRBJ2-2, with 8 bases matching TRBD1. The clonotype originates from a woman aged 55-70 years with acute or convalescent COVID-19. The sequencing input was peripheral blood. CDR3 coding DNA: TGTGCCAGCAGTGCGGACAGGGAGCACCTCGGGGAGCTGTTTTTT. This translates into CASSADREHLGELFF.